Presented here are 16 T cell receptor beta chains from one specimen sequenced in a study of cytomegalovirus exposure and HLA in healthy donors. PCR was performed using 60 Vbeta and 13 Jbeta primers. Data came from immunoSEQ multiplex PCR; TCRdb stores just in-frame clones and leaves some out. There are around 160,000 clones in the sample; approximately 71% occur only once, and 4.5% lies in the top ten. Source material: PBMCs. The receptors stem from a woman aged 18-29 years in good health and CMV-seropositive.

V gene TRBV5-1 combines with J gene TRBJ2-3, with 11 nucleotides matching TRBD2. The germline V gene has CDR1 SGHRS and CDR2 YFSETQ. After removal of 4 bases from V and 4 bases from J, the junction contained 8 bases not matched to a gene. The length of the CDR3 is 16 residues. The CDR3 DNA reads as TGCGCCAGCAGCGAAGCACTAGCGGGAGTCCCAGATACGCAGTATTTT. Translating gives CASSEALAGVPDTQYF.

The genes are TRBV5-1 and TRBJ2-1; TRBD2 agrees at 11 bases. The J segment lost 3 bases and the V segment lost 3 bases, leaving 2 bases of the junction unmatched. CDR3 length: 15 amino acids. Germline V gene sequence: CDR1 SGHRS, CDR2 YFSETQ. In nucleotides, the CDR3 is TGCGCCAGCAGCTATCTAGCGGGGGGCTACAATGAGCAGTTCTTC. Its protein product is CASSYLAGGYNEQFF.

The chain links TRBV5-1 to TRBJ2-7, with 7 positions matching TRBD1. V trimming: 0 bases; J trimming: 7 bases; junction bases outside the gene matches: 16. This CDR3 has 17 amino acids. In germline, CDR1 is SGHRS, CDR2 YFSETQ. This CDR3 reads CASSLGDGQVNLWEQYF. CDR3 DNA sequence: TGCGCCAGCAGCTTGGGGGACGGACAGGTGAATTTATGGGAGCAGTACTTC.

This chain joins TRBV4-3 and TRBJ1-3; unclear D gene. The V gene's germline CDR1 is LGHNA and CDR2 YSLEER. Between the trimmed V and J ends, which lost 1 base and 7 bases, there was a span of 11 bases. The CDR3 loop spans 14 amino acids. As DNA, the CDR3 is TGCGCCAGCAGCCAAGGAAGCGGTTCCAACACCATATATTTT. Translating it yields CASSQGSGSNTIYF.

This clone has a single count. This sequence joins TRBV6-1 and TRBJ2-1; 9 positions agree with TRBD1. J was trimmed by 8 bases and V by 6 bases; bases with no gene match: 11. This CDR3 is 15 amino acids long. Per the germline V gene, CDR1 is MNHNS and CDR2 is SASEGT. This chain's CDR3 is CASSPDRGSRYEQFF. CDR3 DNA: TGTGCCAGCAGCCCCGACAGGGGGAGTCGATATGAGCAGTTCTTC.

This clone occurred once. This rearrangement joins TRBV25-1 to TRBJ2-5; D uncertain. CDR3 size: 13 residues. V was shortened by 3 bases and J by 2 bases, with 7 bases between the two germline ends. In germline, CDR1 is MGHDK, CDR2 SYGVNS. The CDR3 region is CASSEASQETQYF. The DNA of the CDR3 is TGTGCCAGCAGTGAGGCCAGTCAAGAGACCCAGTACTTC.

The V and J genes are TRBV27 and TRBJ2-2; D might be TRBD1 (6 bases). Trimming removed 2 bases from V and 2 bases from J, with 9 bases in between. This CDR3 spans 15 amino acids. The germline gives CDR1 MNHEY, CDR2 SMNVEV (reference sequence). In nucleotides, the CDR3 is TGTGCCAGCAGTTTAGGTGGGGGCAACACCGGGGAGCTGTTTTTT. It yields the protein CASSLGGGNTGELFF.

The rearrangement uses TRBV2 and TRBJ2-3; the D is unclear. The CDR3 spans 14 residues. Looked up from germline, CDR1 is SNHLY and CDR2 is FYNNEI. The V and J ends lost 0 bases and 5 bases respectively, with 9 bases between them. The CDR3 nucleotides read TGTGCCAGCAGTGAAGCAACTTCGGGAGATACGCAGTATTTT. This gives the protein CASSEATSGDTQYF.

The genes are TRBV18 and TRBJ1-3; D is undetermined. This CDR3 region has 19 residues. Germline-derived CDR1 and CDR2 are KGHSH and LQKENI. Between the trimmed V and J ends, which lost 2 bases and 1 base, there was a span of 21 bases. The CDR3 bases are TGTGCCAGCTCACCAGGGCGGACCCTTCGGGGTTGGTCTGGAAACACCATATATTTT. Protein: CASSPGRTLRGWSGNTIYF.

This clone appeared a single time. CDR3 amino acids: CASSLRGEDIQYF. For the CDR3, the DNA is TGTGCCAGCAGCTTACGAGGGGAGGACATTCAGTACTTC. This sequence joins TRBV7-9 and TRBJ2-4; TRBD2 might be the D (6 bases). Trimming removed 2 bases at V and 8 bases at J, with 10 bases between. The germline V gene has CDR1 SEHNR and CDR2 FQNEAQ (reference sequence). The CDR3 runs 13 residues.

The CDR3 loop reads CASSKAGASTDTQYF. CDR3 DNA: TGTGCCAGCAGTAAAGCGGGGGCCAGCACAGATACGCAGTATTTT. The V gene is TRBV6-6, the J gene TRBJ2-3, with 8 nucleotides matching TRBD2. Germline assignment: CDR1 MNHNY and CDR2 SVGAGI (reference sequence). The trim removed 5 bases at V and 0 bases at J, leaving 4 bases unmatched. CDR3 length: 15 amino acids.

A few counts support this clone. V and J are TRBV7-3 and TRBJ2-5; TRBD1 might be the D (5 bases). Deletions cut 6 bases from V and 6 bases from J, with 20 bases between. The germline gives CDR1 SGHTA, CDR2 FQGTGA. The length of the CDR3 is 15 residues. The CDR3 sequence is CASSQSPGSKKTQYF. DNA of the CDR3: TGTGCCAGCAGTCAAAGTCCAGGGTCCAAGAAGACCCAGTACTTC.

V gene TRBV5-6 combines with J gene TRBJ2-7, with TRBD2 as a possible D gene (7 bases). The V gene lost 0 bases and the J gene lost 4 bases, with 14 bases spanning the gap. This CDR3 contains 15 residues. Germline lookup yields CDR1 SGHDT and CDR2 YYEEEE. The chain's CDR3 is CASSLAAGATYEQYF. CDR3 coding DNA: TGTGCCAGCAGCTTGGCTGCGGGGGCCACATACGAGCAGTACTTC.

The chain combines TRBV6-5 with TRBJ2-1; 10 bases agree with TRBD1. Germline assignment: CDR1 MNHEY and CDR2 SVGAGI. The junction had 3 bases not matched to a gene; V was cut back by 2 bases and J by 5 bases. There are 15 residues in the CDR3. Written as DNA, the CDR3 is TGTGCCAGCAGTTACCCCGGGACAGGGGACAATGAGCAGTTCTTC. Encoded protein: CASSYPGTGDNEQFF.

This chain links TRBV28 with TRBJ2-7, with TRBD2 matching over 8 bases. CDR1 and CDR2 (germline): MDHEN, SYDVKM. J gave up 9 bases and V 7 bases, and 5 bases lay outside the gene matches. The CDR3 has 11 amino acids. CDR3 in amino acids: CASTLSGVQYF. The CDR3 DNA reads as TGTGCCAGCACCCTTAGCGGGGTGCAGTACTTC.

The chain uses TRBV27 and TRBJ2-3; 10 bases fit TRBD2. The CDR3 loop spans 15 amino acids. V trimming: 4 bases; J trimming: 3 bases; junction bases outside the gene matches: 4. Germline V gene sequence: CDR1 MNHEY, CDR2 SMNVEV (reference sequence). The CDR3 spells CASSYSGGTTDTQYF. The CDR3 nucleotides are TGTGCCAGCAGTTATAGCGGGGGGACGACAGATACGCAGTATTTT.